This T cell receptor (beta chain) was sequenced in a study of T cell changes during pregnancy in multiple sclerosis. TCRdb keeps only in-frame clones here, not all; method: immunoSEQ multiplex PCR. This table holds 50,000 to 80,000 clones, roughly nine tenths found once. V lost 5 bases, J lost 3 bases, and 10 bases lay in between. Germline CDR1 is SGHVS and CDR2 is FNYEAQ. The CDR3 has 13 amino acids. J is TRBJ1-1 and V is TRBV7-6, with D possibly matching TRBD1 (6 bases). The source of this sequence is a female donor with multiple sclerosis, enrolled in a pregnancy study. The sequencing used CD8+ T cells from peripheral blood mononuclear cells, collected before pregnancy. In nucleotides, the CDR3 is TGTGCCAGCAGCCAGGACAGAGACACTGAAGCTTTCTTT. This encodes CASSQDRDTEAFF.